The 27 T cell receptor beta chains below all came from one sample that was sequenced in a study of shared clonotypes between healthy human individuals. This table comes from immunoSEQ multiplex PCR, and its TCRdb copy is limited to in-frame clones, with some not included. The sample comprises over 950,000 clones, 60% to 80% of which are singletons, and about 0.94% rests with the top ten. Input material: memory CD4+ T cells from PBMCs. The subset: CD45RA-negative fraction. The receptors here all came from a man between 18 and 35 years old in good health. Some clones in this sample may be carry-over from other donors' samples.

This clone was detected only a few times. The CDR3 spells CASSQERNSYEQYF. CDR3 DNA: TGTGCCAGCAGCCAAGAACGAAACAGCTACGAGCAGTACTTC. The chain combines TRBV4-2 with TRBJ2-7; D is uncertain. The V gene lost 0 bases and the J gene lost 3 bases, with 9 bases spanning the gap. The germline V gene encodes CDR1 LGHNA and CDR2 YNFKEQ. The CDR3 is made up of 14 amino acids.

The chain links TRBV28 to TRBJ1-5; 8 nucleotides line up with TRBD1. This CDR3 comprises 20 residues. J lost 2 bases, V lost 3 bases, and 18 bases had no gene match. Germline CDR1 is MDHEN and CDR2 is SYDVKM. The CDR3 nucleotides read TGTGCCAGCAGTTTTCGTAGCGTGACAGGGGAGGTCGTGGGCAATCAGCCCCAGCATTTT. Its translation is CASSFRSVTGEVVGNQPQHF.

Here the CDR3 reads CASSFSGENSPLHF. The DNA of the CDR3 is TGTGCCAGCAGTTTCTCGGGGGAGAATTCACCCCTCCACTTT. The chain couples TRBV27 to TRBJ1-6; a weak D match, TRBD1 (5 bases). The ends were cut back, 3 bases at V and 7 bases at J, with 10 bases in the middle. There are 14 residues in the CDR3. Germline loops: CDR1 MNHEY, CDR2 SMNVEV (reference sequence).

V and J are TRBV5-1 and TRBJ2-7; 7 bases map to TRBD1. This CDR3 spans 15 amino acids. V trimming: 0 bases; J trimming: 7 bases; junction bases outside the gene matches: 10. Looked up from germline, CDR1 is SGHRS and CDR2 is YFSETQ. The CDR3: CASSLGTGPGGEQYF. As DNA, the CDR3 is TGCGCCAGCAGCTTGGGGACAGGCCCAGGGGGAGAGCAGTACTTC.

The rearrangement links TRBV6-1 to TRBJ2-7; possibly TRBD1 for D (6 bases). Germline V gives CDR1 MNHNS, CDR2 SASEGT. The CDR3 extends over 14 amino acids. V lost 5 bases and J 2 bases, leaving 13 bases between the germline ends. CDR3 protein: CASSYTGSAYEQYF. In DNA form, the CDR3 reads TGTGCCAGCAGTTATACAGGGAGCGCCTACGAGCAGTACTTC.

This rearrangement joins TRBV5-8 to TRBJ2-7; D gene ambiguous. The CDR3 totals 12 residues. Germline lookup yields CDR1 SGHTS and CDR2 YDEGEE. Trimming removed 4 bases from V and 9 bases from J, with 14 bases in between. The CDR3 loop reads CASSRARLGQYF. The CDR3 region has the DNA TGTGCCAGCAGCAGGGCCCGCCTTGGGCAGTACTTC.

J is TRBJ1-1 and V is TRBV27, with D perhaps matching TRBD1 (6 bases). The CDR3 contains 15 residues. The V and J ends lost 10 bases and 5 bases respectively, with 23 bases between them. Germline V gives CDR1 MNHEY, CDR2 SMNVEV (reference sequence). Here the CDR3 reads CATLPLPTGQTEAFF. CDR3 DNA: TGTGCCACCCTCCCCCTACCGACAGGACAAACTGAAGCTTTCTTT.

In regard to this clone: The conserved phenylalanine or tryptophan is not found at the CDR3 terminus, so this likely reflects a read error. The chain combines TRBV5-5 with TRBJ2-7, with 7 bases lining up with TRBD2. The germline CDR1 and CDR2 sequences are SGHKS and YYEKEE (reference sequence). The junction had 11 bases not matched to a gene; V was cut back by 8 bases and J by 6 bases. The CDR3 consists of 13 residues. CDR3 residues: CASYGPSGGEQYS. The CDR3 region has the DNA TGTGCCAGTTATGGCCCATCGGGGGGCGAGCAGTACTCC.

J is TRBJ1-5 and V is TRBV7-8; TRBD1 matches 7 bases. With V trimmed by 5 bases and J by 3 bases, 4 bases remained unmatched. Germline values: CDR1 SGHVS, CDR2 FQNEAQ. There are 14 residues in the CDR3. The CDR3 DNA is TGTGCCAGCAGCAGGACAGGATTCAATCAGCCCCAGCATTTT. It translates to CASSRTGFNQPQHF.

The chain couples TRBV9 to TRBJ2-3; 10 bases align to TRBD2. V lost 0 bases, J lost 6 bases, and 4 bases stayed unmatched. Germline CDR1 and CDR2: SGDLS and YYNGEE. The CDR3 length is 15 residues. CDR3 sequence reads: CASSVVGAGGDTQYF. CDR3 sequence (DNA): TGTGCCAGCAGCGTAGTCGGAGCGGGAGGGGATACGCAGTATTTT.

The chain joins TRBV21-1 to TRBJ2-5; the table's TRBD1 call for D was not verified on the DNA. TRBV21-1 is a recognized pseudogene. This CDR3 region has 16 residues. The CDR3 is CASSKDPGQYQETQYF. The CDR3 DNA reads as TGTGCCAGCAGCAAAGACCCGGGACAGTATCAAGAGACCCAGTACTTC.

The rearrangement uses TRBV7-6 and TRBJ2-7; the D is unclear. Trimming pared 0 bases from V and 7 bases from J, leaving 7 bases between. Germline-derived CDR1 and CDR2 are SGHVS and FNYEAQ. The CDR3 length is 12 residues. Written as DNA, the CDR3 is TGTGCCAGCAGCTTAGCCCGAAGGGAGCAGTACTTC. As protein: CASSLARREQYF.

This clone has only a few counts. V gene TRBV28 combines with J gene TRBJ2-1; D not certain. This CDR3 has 14 amino acids. Looked up from germline, CDR1 is MDHEN and CDR2 is SYDVKM. Trimming cost V 4 bases and J 9 bases, with 16 bases left between them. CDR3 in amino acids: CASSSPSGLGEQFF. CDR3 DNA: TGTGCCAGCAGTTCCCCGTCAGGTTTGGGTGAGCAGTTCTTC.

This chain connects TRBV6-5 to TRBJ1-4; TRBD1 aligns across 10 bases. Trimming removed 2 bases from V and 7 bases from J; junction bases left unmatched: 7. Per germline, CDR1 MNHEY and CDR2 SVGAGI. The CDR3 totals 16 residues. CDR3 nucleotide sequence: TGTGCCAGCAGTTACCGACAGGGGGCGTCGATTGAAAAACTGTTTTTT. Translation gives CASSYRQGASIEKLFF.

The chain employs TRBV5-6 and TRBJ2-7; D possibly uses TRBD1 or TRBD2 (5 bases each). Trimming removed 4 bases from V and 0 bases from J, with 17 bases in between. Germline V gives CDR1 SGHDT, CDR2 YYEEEE. The CDR3 runs to 16 residues. The CDR3 here is CASSLYGAGSSYEQYF. CDR3 sequence (DNA): TGTGCCAGCAGCCTTTACGGCGCAGGGAGCTCCTACGAGCAGTACTTC.

As regards this clone: With a far larger clone one base away, a read error is the likely cause. The same CDR3 can be traced to other DNA sequences in this sample. V is TRBV28 and J is TRBJ1-5; TRBD1 aligns across 11 bases. The length of the CDR3 is 15 residues. Germline V gives CDR1 MDHEN, CDR2 SYDVKM. The V gene end was trimmed by 4 bases and the J gene end by 6 bases; junction bases not matched to a gene: 5. This CDR3 reads CASSSRTGGIQPQHF. In DNA, the CDR3 is TGTGCCAGCAGTTCCCGGACAGGGGGCATTCAGCCCCAGCATTTT. Drawing the rest from reference TRBV28 and TRBJ1-5, the complete variable domain is DVKVTQSSRYLVKRTGEKVFLECVQDMDHENMFWYRQDPGLGLRLIYFSYDVKMKEKGDIPEGYSVSREKKERFSLILESASTNQTSMYLCASSSRTGGIQPQHFGDGTRLSIL.

The chain combines TRBV27 with TRBJ2-7; 8 nucleotides match TRBD1. The germline gives CDR1 MNHEY, CDR2 SMNVEV (reference sequence). J was trimmed by 1 base and V by 6 bases; bases with no gene match: 5. This CDR3 region has 14 residues. The CDR3 DNA sequence: TGTGCCAGCAGAGGTACAGGGGGTTCCTACGAGCAGTACTTC. It specifies CASRGTGGSYEQYF.

In DNA, the CDR3 is TGTGCCAGCAGTGACGCAGGGGACTTTAATGAAAAACTGTTTTTT. Protein: CASSDAGDFNEKLFF. The chain carries TRBV6-1 and TRBJ1-4, with D possibly being TRBD1 (6 bases). There are 15 residues in the CDR3. Per germline, CDR1 MNHNS and CDR2 SASEGT. V was cut by 3 bases and J by 4 bases, with 12 bases left in between.

In nucleotides, the CDR3 is TGTGCCAGCAGACCCCGGCCCGGCTATGGCTACACCTTC. Its translation: CASRPRPGYGYTF. The V and J genes are TRBV7-8 and TRBJ1-2, with unresolved D. V gave up 6 bases and J gave up 4 bases, with 12 bases separating them. CDR3 length equals 13 residues. Germline V gene sequence: CDR1 SGHVS, CDR2 FQNEAQ.

The chain carries TRBV6-5 and TRBJ1-3; unclear D gene. Germline CDR1 MNHEY, CDR2 SVGAGI. Trimming shortened V by 8 bases and J by 2 bases, and 13 bases separated the two germline ends. CDR3 size: 14 residues. CDR3 DNA: TGTGCCAGCCGACCCGGCAGAACTGGAAACACCATATATTTT. This gives the protein CASRPGRTGNTIYF.

A remark on this clone: Germline is not matched at one junction end, which may reflect a read error. The rearrangement uses TRBV10-1 and TRBJ1-1, with 7 bases lining up with TRBD1. Looked up from germline, CDR1 is WNHNN and CDR2 is SYGVQD (reference sequence). The CDR3 is 13 residues long. The CDR3 protein is CASSGQVDTEASF. For the CDR3, the DNA is TGCGCCAGCAGCGGACAGGTGGACACTGAAGCTTCCTTT.

This chain connects TRBV6-5 to TRBJ2-7; 14 bases are shared with TRBD2. CDR1 and CDR2 from the germline V gene are MNHEY and SVGAGI. V shed 4 bases and J 7 bases; nucleotides not matched to a gene: 6. This CDR3 region has 15 residues. The CDR3 DNA reads as TGTGCCAGCAGTTTATCCGGGACTAGCGGGAGAGAGCAGTACTTC. As protein: CASSLSGTSGREQYF.

The rearrangement uses TRBV9 and TRBJ2-1; 13 bases align to TRBD2. J was trimmed by 5 bases and V by 7 bases; bases with no gene match: 6. CDR3 length: 15 amino acids. Germline assignment: CDR1 SGDLS and CDR2 YYNGEE. The CDR3 spells CASPGLAGIHNEQFF. The CDR3 coding sequence is TGTGCCAGCCCGGGACTAGCGGGAATCCACAATGAGCAGTTCTTC. The complete variable domain, with remaining parts taken from reference TRBV9 and TRBJ2-1, reads DSGVTQTPKHLITATGQRVTLRCSPRSGDLSVYWYQQSLDQGLQFLIQYYNGEERAKGNILERFSAQQFPDLHSELNLSSLELGDSALYFCASPGLAGIHNEQFFGPGTRLTVL.

Comments on this clone: The sample holds other DNA sequences that translate to the same CDR3. This rearrangement joins TRBV7-3 to TRBJ2-5; perhaps TRBD2 as D (5 bases). Trimming shortened V by 5 bases and J by 2 bases, and 9 bases separated the two germline ends. There are 13 residues in the CDR3. Germline lookup yields CDR1 SGHTA and CDR2 FQGTGA. CDR3 bases: TGTGCCAGCAGCCTCACTAGACAAGAGACCCAGTACTTC. Protein: CASSLTRQETQYF.

This clone was counted between two and nine times. The V gene is TRBV30, the J gene TRBJ1-6; D call uncertain. The germline V gene has CDR1 GTSNPN and CDR2 SVGIG (reference sequence). CDR3 length equals 14 residues. Trimming took 0 bases from V and 10 from J, leaving 13 bases between them. As DNA, the CDR3 is TGTGCCTGGAGTGTACAGCGGGGAAGCTCACCCCTCCACTTT. Translating gives CAWSVQRGSSPLHF.

The J gene is TRBJ1-2, the V gene TRBV5-6; D possibly corresponds to TRBD1 (5 bases). CDR1 and CDR2 (germline): SGHDT, YYEEEE. The CDR3 totals 13 residues. V lost 4 bases to trimming and J lost 8 bases, with 15 bases between them. The DNA of the CDR3 is TGTGCCAGCAGCCAGACAGTTGCGGGGGGCTACACCTTC. It yields the protein CASSQTVAGGYTF.

CDR3 DNA sequence: TGTGCCAGTAGTATCCGTACGGTGGACACCATATATTTT. It encodes CASSIRTVDTIYF. The chain employs TRBV19 and TRBJ1-3; D remains unclear. Germline V gene sequence: CDR1 LNHDA, CDR2 SQIVND (reference sequence). The CDR3 length is 13 residues. Trimming cost V 3 bases and J 8 bases, with 11 bases left between them.